This T cell receptor beta chain was sequenced during a study of T cell responses to AZD1222 COVID-19 vaccine (dated by TCRdb to about 2021). Concerning the study at large: AZD1222 recipients whose second dose came at about 4 weeks and those whose second dose came at about 12 weeks were combined into one group, since spike-specific TCR depth and breadth did not differ between the two schedules. Trial participants were enrolled into age subgroups of 18-55, 56-69 and 70-plus years, which contained approximately 150, 28 and 58 TCR-sequenced participants, respectively. TCR sequencing was performed for about 250 trial participants, of whom 200 to 210 were given two doses of AZD1222 and around 25 were given two doses of MenACWY control vaccine. What the study reported, not specific to this receptor: Reportedly, almost half of the unique spike-specific TCRs recognized epitopes lying outside the regions that are mutated in the B.1.351 and B.1.1.7 variants. Only 5 to 7 AZD1222 recipients were SARS-CoV-2 seropositive at baseline, limiting conclusions about previously exposed vaccinees. The 56-69-year group was small, and its depth increase did not reach significance, likely because of low power. Participants were mostly white British, with more females than males. The authors suggested clonal diversity may have been underestimated. After two AZD1222 doses, both the breadth and the depth of spike-specific TCRs were significantly higher than at day 0 and than in MenACWY recipients. The vaccine-associated CD4 TCRs covered the entire spike protein, and the dominant responses fell in regions 160-218 and 743-854. Because no day 14 peak-response samples were available, the repertoires could be characterized only after the peak T cell response.

About this clone itself: This receptor's antigen is unknown. Base qualities are not provided; no much larger clone lies one nucleotide away.

The CDR3 regions of human TCRbeta chains were subjected to immunosequencing. The study's processing was this. TCRs in the repertoires were matched against a reference library of SARS-CoV-2-specific TCRs that had been generated with the MIRA antigen-specificity platform. Breadth meant the fraction of unique TCRs that were SARS-CoV-2-associated, whereas depth meant the fraction of total T cells that were SARS-CoV-2-associated. Using the MIRA data, every spike-specific TCR was mapped to the spike region that the TCR reacted to and assigned to either a CD4 or a CD8 class. Log10-transformed breadth and depth values were compared by one-way ANOVA with Sidak's multiple comparisons tests. The table was pulled from immuneACCESS by TCRdb, which kept in-frame rearrangements only. Such tables lose some clones; where checked, under half of the loss comes from unresolved V genes, and the rest has no known cause. The DNA was the basis for D and trimming; V, J and clone size are from that table. The sample table holds about 97,000 clones, of which around 88% were seen once. The top ten hold 6.5% to 8% of the sample.

From the cysteine through the phenylalanine, the CDR3 covers 14 amino acids. Only the CDR3 DNA is retained, 42 bases long and in frame from the first base. The germline V gene supplies CDR1 SQVTM and CDR2 ANQGSEA. Trimming removed 4 bases from V and 5 bases from J, leaving 17 bases between the germline ends. The time point label, read with the paper, signifies: baseline before first vaccination. Samples from vaccinated people were obtained from the UK trials COV001 and COV002, which included a single-blind randomized controlled phase 2/3 trial of AZD1222 (ChAdOx1 nCoV-19) in healthy adults. For TCRbeta chain sequencing, PBMC samples were collected from trial participants at day 0 and at day 28 after the second dose.

The sample was peripheral blood, taken on day 0 of AZD1222 vaccination. The chain employs TRBV29-1 and TRBJ1-1, with TRBD1 tentatively as D gene (5 bases match). The origin of this receptor is an adult in good health. The nucleotide sequence reads TGCAGCGTTGCTGAAGTACTCGGGGGAACTGAAGCTTTCTTT. It specifies CSVAEVLGGTEAFF.